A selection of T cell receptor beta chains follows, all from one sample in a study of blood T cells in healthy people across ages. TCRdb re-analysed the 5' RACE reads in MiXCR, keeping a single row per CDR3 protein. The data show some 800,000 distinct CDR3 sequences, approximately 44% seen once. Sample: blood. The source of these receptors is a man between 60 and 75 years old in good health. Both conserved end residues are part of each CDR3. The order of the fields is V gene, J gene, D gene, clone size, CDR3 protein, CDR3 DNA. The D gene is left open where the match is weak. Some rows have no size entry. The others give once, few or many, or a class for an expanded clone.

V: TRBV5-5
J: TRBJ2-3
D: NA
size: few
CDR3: CASSPGDSVDTQYF
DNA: TGTGCCAGCAGCCCCGGTGATAGCGTCGATACGCAGTATTTT

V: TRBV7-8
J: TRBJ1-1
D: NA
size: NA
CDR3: CASSLIVATMNTEAFF
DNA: TGTGCCAGCAGCTTAATAGTCGCTACCATGAACACTGAAGCTTTCTTT

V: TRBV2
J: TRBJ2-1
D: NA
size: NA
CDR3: CASSPKLGGEQFF
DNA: TGTGCCAGCAGTCCAAAACTCGGCGGTGAGCAGTTCTTC

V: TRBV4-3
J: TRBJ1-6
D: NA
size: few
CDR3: CASSPDPTVYNSPLHF
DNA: TGCGCCAGCAGCCCGGACCCGACAGTATATAATTCACCCCTCCACTTT

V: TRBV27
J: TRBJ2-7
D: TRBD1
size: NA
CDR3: CASRKTGIDEQYF
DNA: TGTGCCAGCCGAAAGACAGGGATCGACGAGCAGTACTTC

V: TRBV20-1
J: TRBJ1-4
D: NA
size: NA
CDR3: CSAKATVEKLFF
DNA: TGCAGTGCGAAAGCGACAGTAGAAAAACTGTTTTTT

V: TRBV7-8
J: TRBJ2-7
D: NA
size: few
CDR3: CASSLVGAFGEQYF
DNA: TGTGCCAGCAGCTTAGTCGGGGCGTTTGGGGAGCAGTACTTC

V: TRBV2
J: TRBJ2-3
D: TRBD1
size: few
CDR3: CASPATGVLADTQYF
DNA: TGTGCCAGCCCAGCGACAGGGGTTTTGGCAGATACGCAGTATTTT

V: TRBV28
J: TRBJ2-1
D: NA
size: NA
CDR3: CASCGPISYNEQFF
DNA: TGTGCCAGCTGTGGTCCCATTTCCTACAATGAGCAGTTCTTC

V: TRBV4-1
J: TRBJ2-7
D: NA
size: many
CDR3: CASIEQEGPVYEQYF
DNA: TGCGCCAGCATCGAACAGGAGGGGCCCGTCTACGAGCAGTACTTC

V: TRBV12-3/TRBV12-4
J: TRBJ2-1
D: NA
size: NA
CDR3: CASSLKQEQFF
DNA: TGTGCCAGCAGTTTAAAACAAGAGCAGTTCTTC

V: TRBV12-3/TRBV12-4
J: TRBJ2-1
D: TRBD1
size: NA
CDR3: CASNEGQGQLNEQFF
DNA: TGTGCCAGCAACGAGGGACAGGGTCAACTCAATGAGCAGTTCTTC

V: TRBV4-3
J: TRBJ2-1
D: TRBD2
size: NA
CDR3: CASSPGLAGISSYNEQFF
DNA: TGCGCCAGCAGCCCGGGACTAGCGGGGATCAGCTCCTACAATGAGCAGTTCTTC

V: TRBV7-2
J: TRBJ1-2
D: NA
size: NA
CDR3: CASSTQGSSYGYTF
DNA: TGTGCCAGCAGCACACAGGGAAGTTCCTATGGCTACACCTTC

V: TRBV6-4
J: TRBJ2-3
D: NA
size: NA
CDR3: CASILGLGQYF
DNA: TGTGCCAGCATACTGGGACTGGGGCAGTATTTT

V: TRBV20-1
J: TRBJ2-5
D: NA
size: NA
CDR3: CSARDLDPAETQYF
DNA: TGCAGTGCTAGAGATCTCGACCCCGCGGAGACCCAGTACTTC